One and the same sample provided the 24 T cell receptor beta chains below, sequenced in a study of siplizumab effects on memory and regulatory T cells. Method: immunoSEQ multiplex PCR; TCRdb's copy keeps in-frame clones and lacks some. The sample has 9,200 or so clones, nearly 70% seen once. Sequencing was performed on effector memory CD8+ T cells sorted from blood. Subset noted: unstimulated CD8+ effector memory T cells. The receptors here all came from a human donor in good health.

J is TRBJ2-2 and V is TRBV4-2; 8 bases align to TRBD1. Per the germline V gene, CDR1 is LGHNA and CDR2 is YNFKEQ. The CDR3 spans 16 residues. The junction had 8 bases not matched to a gene; V was cut back by 2 bases and J by 6 bases. Written as DNA, the CDR3 is TGTGCCAGCAGCCAAAACTCCGGGACAGGAGCCGGGGAGCTGTTTTTT. It specifies CASSQNSGTGAGELFF.

This clone turned up a few times. The rearrangement uses TRBV2 and TRBJ1-2; 7 bases are a match to TRBD1. The ends lost 6 bases at V and 5 bases at J; junction bases unmatched: 12. CDR3 length: 15 residues. The V gene's germline CDR1 is SNHLY and CDR2 FYNNEI. CDR3: CASSYSAGTAYGYTF. The CDR3 DNA sequence: TGTGCCAGCAGCTACAGCGCCGGGACAGCTTATGGCTACACCTTC.

This clone was seen only once. The rearrangement links TRBV6-1 to TRBJ2-1; TRBD2 aligns across 11 bases. Germline V gene sequence: CDR1 MNHNS, CDR2 SASEGT. The V segment lost 4 bases and the J segment 8 bases; nucleotides outside the gene matches: 16. The CDR3 runs 18 residues. CDR3 in DNA: TGTGCCAGCAGTGGAGACTTAGCGGGGGGGCCTCTTCCCCATGAGCAGTTCTTC. Its protein is CASSGDLAGGPLPHEQFF.

The genes are TRBV5-6 and TRBJ1-1; no firm D call. The CDR3 spans 13 residues. Germline CDR1 reads SGHDT; CDR2 reads YYEEEE. Trimming shortened V by 4 bases and J by 0 bases, and 7 bases separated the two germline ends. CDR3 sequence: CASSPDMNTEAFF. CDR3 sequence (DNA): TGTGCCAGCAGCCCAGACATGAACACTGAAGCTTTCTTT.

The chain links TRBV14 to TRBJ2-7; possible D gene TRBD2, 5 bases. Germline-derived CDR1 and CDR2 are SGHDN and FVKESK. The CDR3 has 16 residues. The V end was cut by 4 bases, the J end by 5 bases, with 21 bases between. CDR3 nucleotide sequence: TGTGCCAGCAGCCCTGGCGGGTGGGATTGGAACGACGAGCAGTACTTC. As protein: CASSPGGWDWNDEQYF.

This chain uses TRBV5-4 with TRBJ2-2; 7 bases map to TRBD2. The trim removed 3 bases at V and 5 bases at J, leaving 4 bases unmatched. The CDR3 loop spans 14 amino acids. Germline CDR1 SGHNT, CDR2 YYREEE (reference sequence). CDR3 in DNA: TGTGCCAGCAGCTCCGCCGGGGGGACCGGGGAGCTGTTTTTT. Its protein is CASSSAGGTGELFF.

In this sample, this clone is medium-sized. The chain couples TRBV7-5 to TRBJ1-2; TRBD1, as called in the table, went unchecked against the DNA. TRBV7-5 is designated a pseudogene. This CDR3 spans 15 amino acids. In nucleotides, the CDR3 is TGTGCCAGCAGCTACAGCGCCGGGACAGCTTATGGCTACACCTTC. Translation: CASSYSAGTAYGYTF.

This clone has a single count. The gene calls are TRBV5-1 and TRBJ2-3; 9 nucleotides agree with TRBD1. Germline assignment: CDR1 SGHRS and CDR2 YFSETQ. The V and J ends lost 0 bases and 4 bases, in that order; junction bases with no gene match: 6. This CDR3 region has 16 residues. CDR3 DNA: TGCGCCAGCAGCTTGGTGCCGGGACAGGGAGCAGATACGCAGTATTTT. Its translation is CASSLVPGQGADTQYF.

The chain couples TRBV11-2 to TRBJ1-4, with TRBD1 as a possible D gene (5 bases). Germline values: CDR1 SGHAT, CDR2 FQNNGV. The CDR3 loop spans 15 amino acids. Deletions cut 3 bases from V and 6 bases from J, with 14 bases between. This CDR3 is CASSFQGRGDEKLFF. In DNA, the CDR3 is TGTGCCAGCAGCTTCCAAGGGAGGGGTGATGAAAAACTGTTTTTT.

This clone was seen only a few times. The CDR3 sequence: CASSLYDLGETTYNEQFF. CDR3 bases: TGTGCCAGCAGCTTGTATGACTTGGGGGAGACCACCTACAATGAGCAGTTCTTC. The chain recombines TRBV5-6 with TRBJ2-1; D possibly uses TRBD1 or TRBD2 (5 bases each). The CDR3 runs to 18 residues. V was trimmed by 1 base and J by 2 bases, leaving 19 bases between them. Germline V CDR1 and CDR2: SGHDT, YYEEEE.

The chain carries TRBV21-1 and TRBJ2-5; the table's TRBD2 call for D was not verified on the DNA. The DNA end lines up better with TRBJ2-7; the J call may be wrong. TRBV21-1 is described as a pseudogene. The CDR3 is 13 residues long. The CDR3 loop reads CARAVTSEYEQYF. The CDR3 DNA follows: TGTGCCAGGGCAGTGACTAGCGAATACGAGCAGTACTTC.

The chain links TRBV19 to TRBJ2-1, with a possible D match to TRBD1 (5 bases). Germline lookup yields CDR1 LNHDA and CDR2 SQIVND (reference sequence). This CDR3 region has 16 residues. Trimming shortened V by 0 bases and J by 3 bases, and 12 bases separated the two germline ends. CDR3: CASSIDARQGYNEQFF. The CDR3, as DNA: TGTGCCAGTAGTATAGATGCCCGCCAGGGCTACAATGAGCAGTTCTTC.

This clone is categorized as hyperexpanded. The chain uses TRBV4-1 and TRBJ1-5; D is unresolved. V dropped 3 bases and J dropped 1 base, with 10 bases sitting between them. The CDR3 is 15 residues long. Germline CDR1 and CDR2: MGHRA and YSYEKL. CDR3 nucleotides: TGCGCCAGCAGCCAGTACACAAACAGCAATCAGCCCCAGCATTTT. Amino acids: CASSQYTNSNQPQHF.

This clone rates as medium-sized (0.01 to 0.1%). The chain carries TRBV7-2 and TRBJ1-2, with 7 positions matching TRBD1. Losses at the gene ends were 4 bases for V and 5 bases for J; bases not matched to a gene: 10. The germline V gene has CDR1 SGHTA and CDR2 FQGNSA. This CDR3 is built from 15 residues. CDR3 nucleotides: TGTGCCAGCAGCTACAGCGCCGGGACAGCTTATGGCTACACCTTC. Residues: CASSYSAGTAYGYTF. Full variable domain (remainder filled in from reference TRBV7-2 and TRBJ1-2): GAGVSQSPSNKVTEKGKDVELRCDPISGHTALYWYRQSLGQGLEFLIYFQGNSAPDKSGLPSDRFSAERTGGSVSTLTIQRTQQEDSAVYLCASSYSAGTAYGYTFGSGTRLTVV.

The chain has TRBV5-1 and TRBJ2-7, with 11 bases lining up with TRBD1. The CDR3 length is 15 residues. The V gene end was trimmed by 4 bases and the J gene end by 5 bases; junction bases not matched to a gene: 8. The germline V gene has CDR1 SGHRS and CDR2 YFSETQ. This CDR3 reads CASSAGQGAGDEQYF. CDR3 in DNA: TGCGCCAGCAGCGCAGGACAGGGGGCGGGCGACGAGCAGTACTTC.

The chain uses TRBV7-6 and TRBJ2-5; D not certain. This CDR3 region has 13 residues. The V gene lost 1 base and the J gene lost 5 bases, with 8 bases spanning the gap. Germline V gene sequence: CDR1 SGHVS, CDR2 FNYEAQ. CDR3 in DNA: TGTGCCAGCAGCTTAGGTGAATTGGAGACCCAGTACTTC. Translated, it gives CASSLGELETQYF.

The chain carries TRBV9 and TRBJ2-7; 8 positions agree with TRBD1. This CDR3 is 17 amino acids long. V was pared by 0 bases and J by 5 bases, with 13 bases of the junction left unmatched. Germline V gene sequence: CDR1 SGDLS, CDR2 YYNGEE. Written as DNA, the CDR3 is TGTGCCAGCAGCGTAGAGGGCAGGGGGCCACTTACCAACGAGCAGTACTTC. Translated: CASSVEGRGPLTNEQYF.

This clone was seen a few times. This sequence joins TRBV11-1 and TRBJ2-5; 7 nucleotides align to TRBD2. The CDR3 has 15 amino acids. Germline V gene sequence: CDR1 SGHAT, CDR2 FQDESV (reference sequence). V lost 3 bases and J lost 2; bases outside the gene matches: 6. The CDR3 DNA reads as TGTGCCAGCAGCTTTCGGCTAGCGGTACAAGAGACCCAGTACTTC. The encoded protein is CASSFRLAVQETQYF.

The chain recombines TRBV27 with TRBJ2-5, with TRBD1 identical over 7 bases. This CDR3 is 15 amino acids long. The V segment lost 3 bases and the J segment 0 bases; nucleotides outside the gene matches: 4. The V gene's germline CDR1 is MNHEY and CDR2 SMNVEV (reference sequence). The CDR3: CASSLTGWDQETQYF. CDR3 coding DNA: TGTGCCAGCAGTTTGACAGGGTGGGACCAAGAGACCCAGTACTTC.

V is TRBV6-1 and J is TRBJ2-1; 12 positions match TRBD2. The CDR3 totals 15 residues. CDR1 and CDR2 (germline): MNHNS, SASEGT. Losses at the gene ends were 5 bases for V and 8 bases for J; bases not matched to a gene: 7. The CDR3 is CASSTMTSGGDEQFF. DNA of the CDR3: TGTGCCAGCAGTACGATGACTAGCGGGGGCGATGAGCAGTTCTTC.

The chain has TRBV7-9 and TRBJ2-7, with D unresolved. Germline V gene lookup returns CDR1 SEHNR and CDR2 FQNEAQ (reference sequence). The CDR3 loop spans 16 amino acids. V was pared by 5 bases and J by 0 bases, with 17 bases between. CDR3 region: CASSRVGQETSYEQYF. In nucleotides, the CDR3 is TGTGCCAGCAGCCGTGTTGGGCAGGAGACCTCCTACGAGCAGTACTTC.

This chain uses TRBV7-9 with TRBJ1-4; D remains unclear. The CDR3 contains 14 residues. V lost 1 base and J lost 5, with 8 bases in between. Germline-derived CDR1 and CDR2 are SEHNR and FQNEAQ (reference sequence). The CDR3 region has the DNA TGTGCCAGCAGCTTAGTACTTCGAAATGAAAAACTGTTTTTT. Amino acids: CASSLVLRNEKLFF.

The chain couples TRBV2 to TRBJ1-2, with D uncertain. V lost 2 bases, J lost 6 bases, and 16 bases lay in between. The CDR3 is 15 residues long. Germline CDR1 and CDR2: SNHLY and FYNNEI. The CDR3 reads CASSEFKGAADGYTF. Written as DNA, the CDR3 is TGTGCCAGCAGTGAATTTAAGGGAGCAGCGGATGGCTACACCTTC.

The chain links TRBV7-9 to TRBJ2-7, with 10 positions matching TRBD2. The CDR3 loop spans 16 amino acids. Germline lookup yields CDR1 SEHNR and CDR2 FQNEAQ (reference sequence). V trimming: 4 bases; J trimming: 0 bases; junction bases outside the gene matches: 6. CDR3 in DNA: TGTGCCAGCAGCTCTCCCGGACTAGCGGACTCCTACGAGCAGTACTTC. Amino acid sequence: CASSSPGLADSYEQYF.